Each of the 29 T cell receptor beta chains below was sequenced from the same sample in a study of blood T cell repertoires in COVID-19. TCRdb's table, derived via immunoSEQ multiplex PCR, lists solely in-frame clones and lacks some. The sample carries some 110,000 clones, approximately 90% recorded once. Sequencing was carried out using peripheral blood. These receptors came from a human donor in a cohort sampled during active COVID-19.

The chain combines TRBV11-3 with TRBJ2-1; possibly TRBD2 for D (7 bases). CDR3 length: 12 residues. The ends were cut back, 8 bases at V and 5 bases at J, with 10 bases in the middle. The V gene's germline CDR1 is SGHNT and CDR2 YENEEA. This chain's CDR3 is CASGGANNEQFF. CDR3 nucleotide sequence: TGTGCCAGCGGGGGGGCGAACAATGAGCAGTTCTTC.

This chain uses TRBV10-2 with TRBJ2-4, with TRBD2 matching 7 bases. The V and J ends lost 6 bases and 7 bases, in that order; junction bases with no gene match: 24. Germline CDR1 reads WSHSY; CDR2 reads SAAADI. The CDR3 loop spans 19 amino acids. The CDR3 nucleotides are TGCGCCAGCAGAGACCTCCCTGGCGGCCTAACCTCCGGGGGGAACATTCAGTACTTC. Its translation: CASRDLPGGLTSGGNIQYF.

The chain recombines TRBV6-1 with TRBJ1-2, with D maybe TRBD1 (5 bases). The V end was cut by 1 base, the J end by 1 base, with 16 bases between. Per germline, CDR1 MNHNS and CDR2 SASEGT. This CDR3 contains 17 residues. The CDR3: CASSEESPLTVNYGYTF. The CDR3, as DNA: TGTGCCAGCAGTGAAGAGAGCCCTTTGACAGTTAACTATGGCTACACCTTC.

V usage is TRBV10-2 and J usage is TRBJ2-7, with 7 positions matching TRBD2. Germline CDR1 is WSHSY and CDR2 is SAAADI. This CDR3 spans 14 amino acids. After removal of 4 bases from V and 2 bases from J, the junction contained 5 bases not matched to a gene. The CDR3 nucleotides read TGCGCCAGCAGTGTCGGGGGGAACCCCTACGAGCAGTACTTC. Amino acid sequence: CASSVGGNPYEQYF.

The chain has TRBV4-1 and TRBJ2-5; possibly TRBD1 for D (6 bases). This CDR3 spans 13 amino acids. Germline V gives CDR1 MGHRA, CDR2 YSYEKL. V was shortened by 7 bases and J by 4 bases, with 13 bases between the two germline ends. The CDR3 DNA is TGCGCCAGCAAGGGGGACCCCCGAGAGACCCAGTACTTC. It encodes CASKGDPRETQYF.

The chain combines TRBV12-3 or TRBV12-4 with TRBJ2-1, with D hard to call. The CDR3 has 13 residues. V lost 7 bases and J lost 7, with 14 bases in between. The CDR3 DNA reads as TGTGCCAGCATTGGATTTTTGCGGAATGAGCAGTTCTTC. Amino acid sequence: CASIGFLRNEQFF.

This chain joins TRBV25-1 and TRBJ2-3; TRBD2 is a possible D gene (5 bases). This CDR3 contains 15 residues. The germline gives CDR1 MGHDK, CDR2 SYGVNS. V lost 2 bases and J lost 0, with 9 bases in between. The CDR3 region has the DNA TGTGCCAGCAGTGAACCGAGGACTAGCACAGATACGCAGTATTTT. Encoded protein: CASSEPRTSTDTQYF.

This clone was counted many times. The CDR3 DNA is TGTGCCAGTAGTAATGTCTTAGTTGGGGTCTTGGGAGGCAATGAGCAGTTCTTC. Protein product: CASSNVLVGVLGGNEQFF. The V and J genes are TRBV19 and TRBJ2-1, with TRBD2 as a possible D gene (6 bases). There are 18 residues in the CDR3. From germline, CDR1 is LNHDA and CDR2 SQIVND (reference sequence). Trimming took off 4 bases at V and 6 bases at J, with 25 bases between the two ends. Complete variable domain (other parts from reference TRBV19 and TRBJ2-1): DGGITQSPKYLFRKEGQNVTLSCEQNLNHDAMYWYRQDPGQGLRLIYYSQIVNDFQKGDIAEGYSVSREKKESFPLTVTSAQKNPTAFYLCASSNVLVGVLGGNEQFFGPGTRLTVL.

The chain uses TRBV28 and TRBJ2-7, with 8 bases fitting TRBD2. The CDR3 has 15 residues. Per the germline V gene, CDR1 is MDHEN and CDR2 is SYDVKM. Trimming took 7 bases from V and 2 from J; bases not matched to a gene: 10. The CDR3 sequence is CASILGAGVPYEQYF. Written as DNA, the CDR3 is TGTGCCAGCATTCTAGGAGCGGGAGTGCCCTACGAGCAGTACTTC. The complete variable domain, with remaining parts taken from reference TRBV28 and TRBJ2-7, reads DVKVTQSSRYLVKRTGEKVFLECVQDMDHENMFWYRQDPGLGLRLIYFSYDVKMKEKGDIPEGYSVSREKKERFSLILESASTNQTSMYLCASILGAGVPYEQYFGPGTRLTVT.

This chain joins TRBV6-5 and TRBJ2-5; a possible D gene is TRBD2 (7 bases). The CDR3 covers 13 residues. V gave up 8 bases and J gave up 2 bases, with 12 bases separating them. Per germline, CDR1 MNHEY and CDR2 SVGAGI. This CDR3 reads CASGRGAQETQYF. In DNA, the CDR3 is TGTGCCAGCGGCCGGGGGGCTCAAGAGACCCAGTACTTC.

The DNA for the CDR3 is TGTGCCAGCAGCTTGGTAACAGGGGATGGAGCTTTCTTT. Amino acid sequence: CASSLVTGDGAFF. The V and J genes are TRBV5-5 and TRBJ1-1; 7 bases align to TRBD1. Per germline, CDR1 SGHKS and CDR2 YYEKEE (reference sequence). V lost 0 bases to trimming and J lost 10 bases; unmatched junction nucleotides: 6. The CDR3 extends over 13 amino acids.

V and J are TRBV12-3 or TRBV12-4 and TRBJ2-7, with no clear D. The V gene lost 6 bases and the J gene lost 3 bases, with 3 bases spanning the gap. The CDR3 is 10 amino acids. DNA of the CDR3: TGTGCCAGCAGCCTCTACGAGCAGTACTTC. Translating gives CASSLYEQYF.

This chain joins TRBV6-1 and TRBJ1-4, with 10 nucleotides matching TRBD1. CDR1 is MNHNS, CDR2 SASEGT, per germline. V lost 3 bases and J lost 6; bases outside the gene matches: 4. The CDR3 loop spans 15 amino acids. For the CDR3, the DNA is TGTGCCAGCAGTGACGACAGGGGGCTGTATGAAAAACTGTTTTTT. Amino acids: CASSDDRGLYEKLFF.

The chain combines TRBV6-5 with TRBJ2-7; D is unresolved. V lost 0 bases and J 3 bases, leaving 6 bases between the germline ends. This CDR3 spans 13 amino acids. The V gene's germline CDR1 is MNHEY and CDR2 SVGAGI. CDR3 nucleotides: TGTGCCAGCAGTTACTCCCCCAGCTACGAGCAGTACTTC. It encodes CASSYSPSYEQYF.

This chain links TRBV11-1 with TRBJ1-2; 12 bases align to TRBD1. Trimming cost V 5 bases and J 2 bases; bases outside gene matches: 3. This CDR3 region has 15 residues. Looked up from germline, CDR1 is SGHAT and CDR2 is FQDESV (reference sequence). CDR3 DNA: TGTGCCAGCAGCCTGGGACAGGGGGCAAACTATGGCTACACCTTC. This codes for CASSLGQGANYGYTF.

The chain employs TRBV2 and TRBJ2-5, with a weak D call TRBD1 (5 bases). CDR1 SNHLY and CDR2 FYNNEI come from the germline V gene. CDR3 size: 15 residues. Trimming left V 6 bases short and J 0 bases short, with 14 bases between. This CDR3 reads CASSPLAGNQETQYF. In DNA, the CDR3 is TGTGCCAGCAGCCCCTTGGCAGGGAACCAAGAGACCCAGTACTTC. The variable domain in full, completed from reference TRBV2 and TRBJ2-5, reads EPEVTQTPSHQVTQMGQEVILRCVPISNHLYFYWYRQILGQKVEFLVSFYNNEISEKSEIFDDQFSVERPDGSNFTLKIRSTKLEDSAMYFCASSPLAGNQETQYFGPGTRLLVL.

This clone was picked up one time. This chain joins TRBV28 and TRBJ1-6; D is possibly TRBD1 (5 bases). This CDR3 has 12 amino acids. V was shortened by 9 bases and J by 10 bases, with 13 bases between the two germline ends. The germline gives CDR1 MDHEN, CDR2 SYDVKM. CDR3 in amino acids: CASGGRDSPLHF. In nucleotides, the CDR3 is TGTGCCAGTGGCGGGAGGGACTCACCCCTCCACTTT.

The CDR3 protein is CAISAGMTGTEAFF. As DNA, the CDR3 is TGTGCCATCAGTGCCGGGATGACGGGCACTGAAGCTTTCTTT. The chain carries TRBV10-3 and TRBJ1-1; D is unresolved. The germline gives CDR1 ENHRY, CDR2 SYGVKD. Trimming removed 4 bases at V and 4 bases at J, with 13 bases between. The CDR3 is 14 amino acids.

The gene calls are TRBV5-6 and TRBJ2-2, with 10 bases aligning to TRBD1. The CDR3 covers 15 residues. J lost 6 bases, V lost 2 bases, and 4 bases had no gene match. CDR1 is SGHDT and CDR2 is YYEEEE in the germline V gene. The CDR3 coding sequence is TGTGCCAGCAGCTTACGGGGACAGGGGCCCGGGGAGCTGTTTTTT. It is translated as CASSLRGQGPGELFF.

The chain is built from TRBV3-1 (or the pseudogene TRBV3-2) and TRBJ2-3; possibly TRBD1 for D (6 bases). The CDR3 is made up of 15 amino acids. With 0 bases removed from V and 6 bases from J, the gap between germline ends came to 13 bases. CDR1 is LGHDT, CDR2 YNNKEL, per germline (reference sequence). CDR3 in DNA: TGTGCCAGCAGCCAAGATGGCAGGGGTTTCGATACGCAGTATTTT. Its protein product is CASSQDGRGFDTQYF.

CDR3 sequence: CASSIDRGGDQPQHF. CDR3 coding DNA: TGTGCCAGTAGTATAGATCGAGGGGGCGATCAGCCCCAGCATTTT. This rearrangement joins TRBV19 to TRBJ1-5, with 7 positions matching TRBD1. The CDR3 is 15 amino acids. Per the germline V gene, CDR1 is LNHDA and CDR2 is SQIVND (reference sequence). V trimming: 0 bases; J trimming: 5 bases; junction bases outside the gene matches: 4.

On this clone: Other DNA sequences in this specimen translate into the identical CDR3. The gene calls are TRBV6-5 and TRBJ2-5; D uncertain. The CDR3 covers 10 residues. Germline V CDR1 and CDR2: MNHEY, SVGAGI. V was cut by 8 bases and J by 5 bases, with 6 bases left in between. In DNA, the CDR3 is TGTGCCAGCCGGCGGGAGACCCAGTACTTC. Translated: CASRRETQYF.

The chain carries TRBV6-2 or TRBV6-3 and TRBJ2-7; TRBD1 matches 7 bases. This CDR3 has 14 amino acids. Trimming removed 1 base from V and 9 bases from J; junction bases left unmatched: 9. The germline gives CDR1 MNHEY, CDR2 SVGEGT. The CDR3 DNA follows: TGTGCCAGCAGTTACTTGGGACAGCTAGCAACGCAGTACTTC. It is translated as CASSYLGQLATQYF.

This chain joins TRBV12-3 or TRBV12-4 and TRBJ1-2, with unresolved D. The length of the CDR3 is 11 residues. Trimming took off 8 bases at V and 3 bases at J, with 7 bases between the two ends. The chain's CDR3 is CASESHYGYTF. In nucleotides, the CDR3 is TGTGCCAGCGAGTCTCACTATGGCTACACCTTC.

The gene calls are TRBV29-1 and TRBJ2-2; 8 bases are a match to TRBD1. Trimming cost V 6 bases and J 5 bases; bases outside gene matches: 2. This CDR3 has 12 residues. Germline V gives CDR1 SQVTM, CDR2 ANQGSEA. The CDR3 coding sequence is TGCAGCGTACACAGGGGGACCGGGGAGCTGTTTTTT. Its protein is CSVHRGTGELFF.

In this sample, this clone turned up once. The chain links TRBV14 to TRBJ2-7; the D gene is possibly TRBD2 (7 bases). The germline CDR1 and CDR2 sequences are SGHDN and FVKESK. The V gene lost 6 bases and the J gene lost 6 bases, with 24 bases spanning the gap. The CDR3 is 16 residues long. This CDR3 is CASSTRGGLSSSEQYF. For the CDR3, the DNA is TGTGCCAGCAGTACTCGCGGGGGCCTATCCTCAAGCGAGCAGTACTTC.

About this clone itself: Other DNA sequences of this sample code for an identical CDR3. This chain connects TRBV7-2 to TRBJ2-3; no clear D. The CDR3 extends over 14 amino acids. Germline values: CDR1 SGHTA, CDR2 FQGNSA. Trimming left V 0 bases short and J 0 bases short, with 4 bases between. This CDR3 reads CASSLARSTDTQYF. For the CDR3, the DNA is TGTGCCAGCAGCTTAGCGCGGAGCACAGATACGCAGTATTTT.

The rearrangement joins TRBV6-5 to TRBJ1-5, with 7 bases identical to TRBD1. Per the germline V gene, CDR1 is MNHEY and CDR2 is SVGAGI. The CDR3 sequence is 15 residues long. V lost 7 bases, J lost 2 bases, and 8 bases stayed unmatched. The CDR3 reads CASIFDRVGNQPQHF. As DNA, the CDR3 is TGTGCCAGCATTTTTGACAGGGTTGGCAATCAGCCCCAGCATTTT.

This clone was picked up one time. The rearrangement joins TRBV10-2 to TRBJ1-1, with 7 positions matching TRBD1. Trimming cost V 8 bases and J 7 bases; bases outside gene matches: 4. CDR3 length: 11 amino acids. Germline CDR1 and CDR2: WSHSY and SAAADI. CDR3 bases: TGCGCCAGCTCTCGACAGGGTGAAGCTTTCTTT. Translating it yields CASSRQGEAFF.